Each of the 9 T cell receptor beta chains below was sequenced from the same sample in a study of shared clonotypes between healthy human individuals. Clones were read by immunoSEQ multiplex PCR, and TCRdb kept only the in-frame ones, dropping some. The sample lists fewer than 550,000 clones, 60% to 80% occurring once. The sequenced sample consisted of PBMCs. Receptors were obtained from a woman aged 40-49 years in good health. Some clones in this sample may be carry-over from other donors' samples.

The chain employs TRBV11-2 and TRBJ2-1; D remains ambiguous. CDR1 is SGHAT, CDR2 FQNNGV, per germline. This CDR3 comprises 14 residues. V was shortened by 5 bases and J by 0 bases, with 8 bases between the two germline ends. CDR3 sequence (DNA): TGTGCCAGCAGCCAGGAGCCCTCCTACAATGAGCAGTTCTTC. Translation gives CASSQEPSYNEQFF.

The sample holds a few counts of this clone. This chain connects TRBV5-1 to TRBJ2-2; weak D call: TRBD1 (6 bases). The CDR3 consists of 14 residues. CDR1 and CDR2 (germline): SGHRS, YFSETQ. The ends were cut back, 4 bases at V and 5 bases at J, with 12 bases in the middle. The CDR3 DNA is TGCGCCAGCAGCCTCCGGGACACTACCGGGGAGCTGTTTTTT. Its protein product is CASSLRDTTGELFF.

This chain links TRBV5-1 with TRBJ1-1; perhaps TRBD1 as D (6 bases). The germline CDR1 and CDR2 sequences are SGHRS and YFSETQ. This CDR3 is built from 14 residues. With 0 bases removed from V and 1 base from J, the gap between germline ends came to 7 bases. DNA for the CDR3: TGCGCCAGCAGCTTGGAGGGACAGAACACTGAAGCTTTCTTT. As protein: CASSLEGQNTEAFF.

Comment on this clone: The identical CDR3 is also encoded by other nucleotide sequences in the sample. J is TRBJ2-7 and V is TRBV5-4, with D possibly matching TRBD2 (5 bases). Germline V gene sequence: CDR1 SGHNT, CDR2 YYREEE (reference sequence). CDR3 length equals 11 residues. Trimming left V 3 bases short and J 4 bases short, with 5 bases between. CDR3 in amino acids: CASSSGYEQYF. DNA of the CDR3: TGTGCCAGCAGCTCGGGGTACGAGCAGTACTTC.

This rearrangement joins TRBV30 to TRBJ2-2, with a weak D call TRBD2 (6 bases). Germline V CDR1 and CDR2: GTSNPN, SVGIG (reference sequence). The V end lost 2 bases, the J end lost 4 bases, and 11 bases lay between the germline ends. CDR3 length: 14 residues. Here the CDR3 DNA reads TGTGCCTGGAGTTCTCTAGCGAGCACCGGGGAGCTGTTTTTT. It specifies CAWSSLASTGELFF.

Notes on this clone: Sequence at one end of the junction differs from germline and may be a read error. V gene TRBV5-1 combines with J gene TRBJ2-1, with 14 positions matching TRBD2. The CDR3 consists of 12 residues. Germline CDR1 reads SGHRS; CDR2 reads YFSETQ. The CDR3 DNA is TGCGCCAGCAGCTCCGGGACTAGCGGGGGAGTCTTC. This codes for CASSSGTSGGVF.

Here the CDR3 reads CASSPYREETQYF. Here the CDR3 DNA reads TGTGCCAGCTCACCGTACAGGGAAGAGACCCAGTACTTC. V gene TRBV18 combines with J gene TRBJ2-5; weak D call: TRBD1 (6 bases). Trimming pared 3 bases from V and 3 bases from J, leaving 8 bases between. There are 13 residues in the CDR3. Germline V gives CDR1 KGHSH, CDR2 LQKENI.

The chain recombines TRBV11-1 with TRBJ2-2; D gene ambiguous. This CDR3 comprises 13 residues. Deletions cut 5 bases from V and 5 bases from J, with 9 bases between. From germline, CDR1 is SGHAT and CDR2 FQDESV (reference sequence). Here the CDR3 reads CASSQQWTGELFF. The DNA for the CDR3 is TGTGCCAGCAGCCAACAGTGGACCGGGGAGCTGTTTTTT.

The chain joins TRBV6-5 to TRBJ1-3; D unclear. CDR1 is MNHEY and CDR2 is SVGAGI in the germline V gene. V lost 4 bases to trimming and J lost 0 bases, with 10 bases between them. The CDR3 consists of 15 residues. The CDR3 protein is CASSSDSRSGNTIYF. The CDR3 nucleotides read TGTGCCAGCAGTTCCGACTCGCGCTCTGGAAACACCATATATTTT.